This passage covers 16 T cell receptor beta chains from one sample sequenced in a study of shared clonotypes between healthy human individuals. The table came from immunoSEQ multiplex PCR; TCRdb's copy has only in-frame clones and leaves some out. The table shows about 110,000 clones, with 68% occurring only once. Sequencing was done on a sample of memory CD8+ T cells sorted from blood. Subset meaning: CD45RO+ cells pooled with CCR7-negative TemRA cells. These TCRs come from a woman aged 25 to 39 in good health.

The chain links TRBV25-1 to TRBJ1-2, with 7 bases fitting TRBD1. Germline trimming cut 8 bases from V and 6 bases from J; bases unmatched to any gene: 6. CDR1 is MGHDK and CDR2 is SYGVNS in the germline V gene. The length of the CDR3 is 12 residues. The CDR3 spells CASHTGVHGYTF. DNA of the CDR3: TGTGCCAGCCATACAGGGGTCCATGGCTACACCTTC.

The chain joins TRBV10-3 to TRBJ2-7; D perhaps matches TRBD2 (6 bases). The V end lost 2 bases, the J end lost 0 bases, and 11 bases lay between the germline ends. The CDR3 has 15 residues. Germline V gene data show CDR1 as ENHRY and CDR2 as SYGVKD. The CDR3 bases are TGTGCCATCAGTGAGAGGGACTTCAGCTCCTACGAGCAGTACTTC. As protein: CAISERDFSSYEQYF.

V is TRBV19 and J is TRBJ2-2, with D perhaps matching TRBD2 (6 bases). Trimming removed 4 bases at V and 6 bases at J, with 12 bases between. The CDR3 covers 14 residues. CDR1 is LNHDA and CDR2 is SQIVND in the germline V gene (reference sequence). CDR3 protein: CASSTRLGPGELFF. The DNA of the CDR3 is TGTGCCAGTAGTACACGACTAGGTCCCGGGGAGCTGTTTTTT.

The CDR3 loop reads CASKALSGTAYEQYF. CDR3 sequence (DNA): TGTGCCAGCAAAGCACTTAGCGGGACGGCCTACGAGCAGTACTTC. The chain has TRBV6-1 and TRBJ2-7; 8 nucleotides align to TRBD2. Germline V gives CDR1 MNHNS, CDR2 SASEGT. V gave up 7 bases and J gave up 2 bases; unmatched junction bases: 10. The CDR3 consists of 15 residues.

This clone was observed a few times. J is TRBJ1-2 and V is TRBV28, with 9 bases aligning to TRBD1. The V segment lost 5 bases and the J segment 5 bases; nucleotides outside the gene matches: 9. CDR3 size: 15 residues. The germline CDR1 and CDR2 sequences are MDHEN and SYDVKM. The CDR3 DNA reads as TGTGCCAGCAGTCCATACACCGGGACAGGGTATGGCTACACCTTC. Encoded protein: CASSPYTGTGYGYTF.

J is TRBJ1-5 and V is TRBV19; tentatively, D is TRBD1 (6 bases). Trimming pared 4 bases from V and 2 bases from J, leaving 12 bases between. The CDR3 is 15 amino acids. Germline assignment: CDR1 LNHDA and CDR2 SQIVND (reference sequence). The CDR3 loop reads CASSTWDTGNQPQHF. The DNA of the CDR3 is TGTGCCAGTAGTACCTGGGACACTGGCAATCAGCCCCAGCATTTT.

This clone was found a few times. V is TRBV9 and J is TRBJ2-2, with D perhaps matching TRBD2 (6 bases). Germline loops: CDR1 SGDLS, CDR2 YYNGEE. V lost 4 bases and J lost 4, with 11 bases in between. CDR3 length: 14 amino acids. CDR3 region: CASSLLGGTGELFF. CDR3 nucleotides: TGTGCCAGCAGCCTTCTGGGGGGCACCGGGGAGCTGTTTTTT.

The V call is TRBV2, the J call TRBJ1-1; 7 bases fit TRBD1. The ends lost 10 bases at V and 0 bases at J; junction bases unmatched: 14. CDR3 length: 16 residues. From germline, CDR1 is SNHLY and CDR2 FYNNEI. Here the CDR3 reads CATTRDSRTLNTEAFF. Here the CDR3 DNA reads TGTGCCACCACCCGGGACAGCCGTACCCTGAACACTGAAGCTTTCTTT.

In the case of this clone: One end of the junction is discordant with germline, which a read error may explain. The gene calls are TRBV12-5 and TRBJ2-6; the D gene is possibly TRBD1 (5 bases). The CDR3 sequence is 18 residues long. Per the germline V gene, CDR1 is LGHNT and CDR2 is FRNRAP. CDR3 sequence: CASGLVDAGQSRANVLTF. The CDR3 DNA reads TGTGCTAGTGGTCTGGTGGATGCAGGACAAAGTCGGGCCAACGTCCTGACTTTC.

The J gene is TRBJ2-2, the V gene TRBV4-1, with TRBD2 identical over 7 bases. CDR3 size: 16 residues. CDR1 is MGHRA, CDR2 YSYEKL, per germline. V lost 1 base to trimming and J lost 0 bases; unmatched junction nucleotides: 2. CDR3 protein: CASSQAGGPNTGELFF. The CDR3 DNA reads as TGCGCCAGCAGCCAAGCGGGAGGACCGAACACCGGGGAGCTGTTTTTT.

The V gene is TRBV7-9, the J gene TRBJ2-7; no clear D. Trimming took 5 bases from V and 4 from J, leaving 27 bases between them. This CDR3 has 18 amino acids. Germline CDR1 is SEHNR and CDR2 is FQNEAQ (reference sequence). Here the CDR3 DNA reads TGTGCCAGCAGCGTCGTAGAAAGAAGTTTCCTAGATCCGTACGAGCAGTACTTC. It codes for CASSVVERSFLDPYEQYF.

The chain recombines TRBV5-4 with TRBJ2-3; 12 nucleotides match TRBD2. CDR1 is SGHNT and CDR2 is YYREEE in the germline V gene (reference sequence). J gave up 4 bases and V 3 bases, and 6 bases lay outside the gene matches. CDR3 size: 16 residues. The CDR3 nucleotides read TGTGCCAGCAGCTCCACCCTAGCGGGAGGGTCAGATACGCAGTATTTT. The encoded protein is CASSSTLAGGSDTQYF.

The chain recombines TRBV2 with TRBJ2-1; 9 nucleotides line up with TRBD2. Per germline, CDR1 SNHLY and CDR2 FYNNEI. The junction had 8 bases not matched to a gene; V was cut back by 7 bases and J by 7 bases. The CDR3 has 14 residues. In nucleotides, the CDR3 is TGTGCCAGCATTGAGACTAGCGGAGGTAATGAGCAGTTCTTC. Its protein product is CASIETSGGNEQFF.

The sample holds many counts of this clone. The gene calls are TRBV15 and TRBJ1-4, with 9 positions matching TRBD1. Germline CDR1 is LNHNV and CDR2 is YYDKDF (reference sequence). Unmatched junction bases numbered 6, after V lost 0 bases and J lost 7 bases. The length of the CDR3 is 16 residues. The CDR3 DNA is TGTGCCACCAGCAGAGATTCGGGACAGGGCTCTGAAAAACTGTTTTTT. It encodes CATSRDSGQGSEKLFF.

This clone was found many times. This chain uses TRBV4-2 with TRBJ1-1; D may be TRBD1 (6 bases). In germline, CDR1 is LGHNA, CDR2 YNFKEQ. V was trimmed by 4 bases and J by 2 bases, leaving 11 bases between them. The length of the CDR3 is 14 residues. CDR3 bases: TGTGCCAGCAGCCCACCAGGGGATAACACTGAAGCTTTCTTT. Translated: CASSPPGDNTEAFF.

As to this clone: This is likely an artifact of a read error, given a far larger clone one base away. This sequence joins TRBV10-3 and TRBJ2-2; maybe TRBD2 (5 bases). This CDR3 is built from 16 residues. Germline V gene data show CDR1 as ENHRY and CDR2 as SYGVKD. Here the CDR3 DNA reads TGTGCCATCAGTGAGTCAGAGACGCCGAACACCGGGGAGCTGTCTTTT. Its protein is CAISESETPNTGELSF.